This TCR beta chain was found in a study of T cell changes during pregnancy in multiple sclerosis. Only one count was recorded for this clone. Only in-frame clones appear in the TCRdb table, and some are missing; sequencing was by immunoSEQ multiplex PCR. The sample includes 40,000 to 50,000 clones, about 90% of them seen just once. The receptor was derived from a female donor with multiple sclerosis, enrolled in a pregnancy study. This specimen consisted of CD8+ T cells from peripheral blood mononuclear cells, obtained after pregnancy.

The CDR3 here is CASSYSNSHQPQHF. In DNA form, the CDR3 reads TGTGCCAGCAGTTACTCAAACAGTCATCAGCCCCAGCATTTT. The chain recombines TRBV6-6 with TRBJ1-5; no reliable D call. This CDR3 comprises 14 residues. V was clipped by 0 bases and J by 5 bases, with 8 bases between them. Germline CDR1 MNHNY, CDR2 SVGAGI (reference sequence).